This TCR beta chain is from a study of blood T cells in healthy people across ages. Primers used in a second PCR of about 7 to 12 cycles were a sample-barcoded 5' primer and a J-beta primer mix. TCRdb passed the 5' RACE reads through MiXCR, listing each CDR3 protein once. The sample contains 910,000 or so distinct CDR3 sequences, about 51% of which appear only once. This CDR3 has 13 residues. V was shortened by 2 bases and J by 8 bases, with 9 bases between the two germline ends. Looked up from germline, CDR1 is MNHEY and CDR2 is SVGAGI. The study isolated at least 6.5 million PBMCs from each sample. Sequenced: blood. This chain joins TRBV6-5 and TRBJ1-4; D is undetermined. The clonotype was recovered from a woman aged 55-69 years in good health. The CDR3 loop reads CASSYRRVEKLFF. The CDR3 coding sequence is TGTGCCAGCAGTTACCGGAGAGTAGAAAAACTGTTTTTT.